The 24 T cell receptor beta chains listed next were all sequenced from one sample in a study of T-cell reconstitution after alpha-beta-depleted transplantation in children. Preparation of the TCRbeta library involved a method that used unique molecular identifiers. Via MiXCR, TCRdb re-called the PCR reads, giving one row per CDR3 protein. The sample has 600,000 or so distinct CDR3 sequences; 20% to 25% are singletons. This specimen consisted of PBMCs, mostly from graft donor cells, obtained 360 days after TCRalphabeta/CD19-depleted stem cell transplant. The receptors stem from a boy younger than two who had a stem cell transplant for acute myeloid leukemia, so the T cells may come from the graft donor.

This clonotype was observed many times. This chain uses TRBV20-1 with TRBJ2-7; 8 bases map to TRBD1. Germline V lookup: CDR1 DFQATT, CDR2 SNEGSKA (reference sequence). Trimming took 4 bases from V and 0 from J; bases not matched to a gene: 2. The CDR3 runs to 13 residues. Here the CDR3 reads CSATQGASYEQYV. Here the CDR3 DNA reads TGCAGTGCTACCCAGGGGGCCTCCTACGAGCAGTACGTC.

This clonotype has at least ten counts. V is TRBV12-3 or TRBV12-4 and J is TRBJ1-2; unclear D gene. Trimming removed 8 bases at V and 2 bases at J, with 18 bases between. The length of the CDR3 is 15 residues. Here the CDR3 DNA reads TGTGCCAGCTCCTCCACCGGACGGAACAACTATGGCTACACCTTC. This sequence encodes CASSSTGRNNYGYTF.

The CDR3 DNA is TGTGCCAGCAGTTTGAGGGGGAGGAGCAATCAGCCCCAGCATTTT. Translating gives CASSLRGRSNQPQHF. The V call is TRBV12-3 or TRBV12-4, the J call TRBJ1-5; D might be TRBD1 (6 bases). CDR3 length: 15 amino acids. Trimming took 3 bases from V and 1 from J, leaving 10 bases between them.

This clonotype was counted ten times or more. The chain is built from TRBV7-2 and TRBJ1-5; the D gene is possibly TRBD1 (6 bases). The CDR3 is 17 amino acids. Germline CDR1 and CDR2: SGHTA and FQGNSA. V was clipped by 5 bases and J by 0 bases, with 17 bases between them. The CDR3 nucleotides read TGTGCCAGCAGCACGAGTACAGGGAACCCTAGCAATCAGCCCCAGCATTTT. It encodes CASSTSTGNPSNQPQHF.

This clonotype has just a few counts. The chain combines TRBV29-1 with TRBJ2-7, with TRBD1 matching over 8 bases. The CDR3 extends over 15 amino acids. The V gene's germline CDR1 is SQVTM and CDR2 ANQGSEA. Losses at the gene ends were 6 bases for V and 6 bases for J; bases not matched to a gene: 16. The CDR3 DNA follows: TGCAGCGTACGAAAAGGCAGGGGGCAACGGATCGAGCAGTACTTC. As protein: CSVRKGRGQRIEQYF.

The count of this clonotype is one. The chain uses TRBV29-1 and TRBJ2-5; unclear D gene. V dropped 5 bases and J dropped 1 base, with 11 bases sitting between them. The CDR3 has 13 amino acids. The V gene's germline CDR1 is SQVTM and CDR2 ANQGSEA. CDR3 DNA sequence: TGCAGCGTTAGGTCCAGCCTCCAAGAGACCCAGTACTTC. The encoded protein is CSVRSSLQETQYF. The entire variable domain, with the rest obtained from reference TRBV29-1 and TRBJ2-5, is as follows: SAVISQKPSRDICQRGTSLTIQCQVDSQVTMMFWYRQQPGQSLTLIATANQGSEATYESGFVIDKFPISRPNLTFSTLTVSNMSPEDSSIYLCSVRSSLQETQYFGPGTRLLVL.

This clonotype was observed a few times. The V and J genes are TRBV15 and TRBJ2-7; perhaps TRBD1 as D (8 bases). Germline lookup yields CDR1 LNHNV and CDR2 YYDKDF (reference sequence). The CDR3 has 15 amino acids. With 4 bases removed from V and 2 bases from J, the gap between germline ends came to 15 bases. The chain's CDR3 is CATSMDREGPYEQYF. The DNA for the CDR3 is TGTGCCACCAGCATGGACAGGGAGGGTCCCTACGAGCAGTACTTC.

This clonotype has only a few counts. V and J are TRBV20-1 and TRBJ1-5, with D possibly TRBD1 on 6 matching bases. CDR1 DFQATT and CDR2 SNEGSKA come from the germline V gene (reference sequence). V was shortened by 5 bases and J by 5 bases, with 19 bases between the two germline ends. The CDR3 totals 15 residues. The CDR3 loop is CSAESRVGADQPQHF. The CDR3 coding sequence is TGCAGTGCTGAGTCAAGAGTGGGGGCGGATCAGCCCCAGCATTTT.

This clonotype was recorded at least ten times. V is TRBV6-5 and J is TRBJ1-5; tentative D call: TRBD1 (5 bases). Germline values: CDR1 MNHEY, CDR2 SVGAGI. This CDR3 has 15 amino acids. The germline V and J ends were trimmed by 6 bases and 3 bases, with 15 bases remaining between them. The CDR3 nucleotides are TGTGCCAGCAGATCCGCCGGGGCGAACAATCAGCCCCAGCATTTT. Encoded protein: CASRSAGANNQPQHF.

The rearrangement uses TRBV12-3 or TRBV12-4 and TRBJ1-3, with D perhaps matching TRBD1 (6 bases). V lost 5 bases, J lost 0 bases, and 14 bases lay in between. The length of the CDR3 is 16 residues. The CDR3 sequence is CASSLRGGSSGNTIYF. CDR3 sequence (DNA): TGTGCCAGCAGTCTAAGGGGGGGCAGCTCTGGAAACACCATATATTTT.

This clonotype has more than one count but fewer than ten. One junction end does not reproduce the germline sequence, and a read error may be involved. The V gene is TRBV20-1, the J gene TRBJ2-1, with TRBD2 matching 10 bases. The CDR3 covers 17 residues. Germline V gene lookup returns CDR1 DFQATT and CDR2 SNEGSKA (reference sequence). CDR3 nucleotide sequence: TGCTGTGCTAGAGATCTCAGGCTAGCGGGGGCCTGGGAGGAGCAGTTCTTC. Amino acids: CCARDLRLAGAWEEQFF.

The CDR3 protein is CASSGPAGAYNEQFF. The CDR3 DNA sequence: TGCGCCAGCAGTGGCCCAGCGGGGGCCTACAATGAGCAGTTCTTC. This rearrangement joins TRBV10-2 to TRBJ2-1; 8 bases agree with TRBD2. This CDR3 comprises 15 residues. Unmatched junction bases numbered 4, after V lost 4 bases and J lost 2 bases. Looked up from germline, CDR1 is WSHSY and CDR2 is SAAADI.

The sample holds many counts of this clonotype. Here the CDR3 reads CASRAGSSYNEQFF. The CDR3 coding sequence is TGTGCCAGCAGAGCGGGTAGCTCCTACAATGAGCAGTTCTTC. V gene TRBV12-3 or TRBV12-4 combines with J gene TRBJ2-1, with D possibly being TRBD2 (6 bases). With 6 bases removed from V and 0 bases from J, the gap between germline ends came to 9 bases. This CDR3 region has 14 residues.

This clonotype has more than one count but fewer than ten. This chain connects TRBV20-1 to TRBJ2-1; possibly TRBD2 for D (6 bases). V gave up 6 bases and J gave up 2 bases, with 8 bases separating them. Germline V gene sequence: CDR1 DFQATT, CDR2 SNEGSKA (reference sequence). The CDR3 runs to 12 residues. CDR3 amino acids: CSAWTTYNEQFF. The CDR3 DNA sequence: TGCAGTGCATGGACTACCTACAATGAGCAGTTCTTC.

In this sample, this clonotype turned up a few times. The V gene is TRBV7-2, the J gene TRBJ2-3; D is perhaps TRBD2 (6 bases). V dropped 0 bases and J dropped 2 bases, with 15 bases sitting between them. Germline values: CDR1 SGHTA, CDR2 FQGNSA. The CDR3 runs 17 residues. CDR3 bases: TGTGCCAGCAGCTTAGCGCTCGGGGGACTTACCACAGATACGCAGTATTTT. It yields the protein CASSLALGGLTTDTQYF.

This clonotype appeared a few times. The chain couples TRBV29-1 to TRBJ2-5; 10 positions agree with TRBD1. Germline values: CDR1 SQVTM, CDR2 ANQGSEA. The V gene end was trimmed by 6 bases and the J gene end by 3 bases; junction bases not matched to a gene: 4. The length of the CDR3 is 13 residues. As DNA, the CDR3 is TGCAGCGTAACCGGGACAGGGGAAGAGACCCAGTACTTC. It translates to CSVTGTGEETQYF.

This clonotype was observed many times. The chain recombines TRBV28 with TRBJ2-2; tentatively, D is TRBD2 (6 bases). Germline CDR1 and CDR2: MDHEN and SYDVKM. Trimming cost V 1 base and J 5 bases, with 11 bases left between them. The CDR3 contains 15 residues. This chain's CDR3 is CASSLSTGGTGELFF. As DNA, the CDR3 is TGTGCCAGCAGTTTATCCACCGGAGGGACCGGGGAGCTGTTTTTT.

The CDR3 region is CASGLGPSGGYTDTQYF. CDR3 nucleotide sequence: TGCGCCAGTGGCCTCGGCCCCAGCGGGGGTTACACAGATACGCAGTATTTT. This rearrangement joins TRBV5-1 to TRBJ2-3; 8 bases map to TRBD2. Germline lookup yields CDR1 SGHRS and CDR2 YFSETQ. The CDR3 totals 17 residues. V was pared by 8 bases and J by 2 bases, with 16 bases of the junction left unmatched.

The table lists this clonotype with a few counts. CDR3 in DNA: TGTGCCAGCAGTTTATCTAACCCTATAGCGGTGTTTGCAGATACGCAGTATTTT. Residues: CASSLSNPIAVFADTQYF. The chain employs TRBV12-3 or TRBV12-4 and TRBJ2-3, with D tentatively TRBD2 (6 bases). Trimming took off 2 bases at V and 4 bases at J, with 22 bases between the two ends. The CDR3 covers 18 residues.

The V and J genes are TRBV12-3 or TRBV12-4 and TRBJ2-7; D gene ambiguous. The CDR3 is made up of 13 amino acids. V gave up 2 bases and J gave up 6 bases, with 11 bases separating them. CDR3 residues: CASSLSGEGEQYV. The CDR3 DNA reads as TGTGCCAGCAGTTTATCTGGAGAAGGCGAGCAGTACGTC.

This clonotype was counted at least ten times. The gene calls are TRBV5-6 and TRBJ2-7; TRBD1 matches 7 bases. Germline assignment: CDR1 SGHDT and CDR2 YYEEEE. The junction had 11 bases not matched to a gene; V was cut back by 6 bases and J by 11 bases. This CDR3 contains 12 residues. The CDR3 DNA reads as TGTGCCAGCACCTTCGACAGGGACGTCGAGTACTTC. Amino acids: CASTFDRDVEYF.

This clonotype has a count of ten or more. The V gene is TRBV5-6, the J gene TRBJ2-2; tentative D call: TRBD1 (6 bases). V lost 2 bases, J lost 0 bases, and 8 bases lay in between. The CDR3 has 15 amino acids. Germline V lookup: CDR1 SGHDT, CDR2 YYEEEE. CDR3 sequence reads: CASSFGQTNTGELFF. In nucleotides, the CDR3 is TGTGCCAGCAGCTTCGGACAGACGAACACCGGGGAGCTGTTTTTT.

This clonotype was seen only a few times. The chain couples TRBV4-3 to TRBJ1-1, with D unresolved. The germline V and J ends were trimmed by 4 bases and 0 bases, with 6 bases remaining between them. This CDR3 region has 13 residues. The germline CDR1 and CDR2 sequences are LGHNA and YSLEER. CDR3 sequence: CASSLNMNTEAFF. Written as DNA, the CDR3 is TGCGCCAGCAGCCTAAACATGAACACTGAAGCTTTCTTT.

This clonotype came up a few times. The chain joins TRBV20-1 to TRBJ2-1; D might be TRBD1 or TRBD2, each matching 6 bases. The CDR3 is 16 residues long. Germline V CDR1 and CDR2: DFQATT, SNEGSKA (reference sequence). V lost 7 bases, J lost 0 bases, and 19 bases lay in between. DNA of the CDR3: TGCAGTGAGAGGGGGAGGCCTGGGGACTCCTACAATGAGCAGTTCTTC. The encoded protein is CSERGRPGDSYNEQFF.